The following is a T cell receptor beta chain sequence with its context. The record originates from a study of beta chain features in type 1 diabetes. Trimming at V came to 2 bases and at J to 7 bases, leaving 9 bases not matched to a gene. Germline CDR1 is LNHDA and CDR2 is SQIVND (reference sequence). The CDR3 has 15 amino acids. The entirety of the isolated RNA underwent reverse transcription, so expressed TCRB transcripts were sequenced. TCRdb's copy holds only in-frame clones and misses some; the assay was immunoSEQ multiplex PCR. The sample has 200,000 to 250,000 clones; 9% to 10% are singletons.

The rearrangement joins TRBV19 to TRBJ1-2; 8 bases fit TRBD1. The TCR was taken from a woman aged 18-29 years in good health. Sequencing used naive CD4+ T cells from blood. CDR3 residues: CASSIQGAKYSGYTF. In nucleotides, the CDR3 is TGTGCCAGTAGTATACAGGGGGCGAAGTACTCTGGCTACACCTTC.